This passage covers 29 T cell receptor beta chains from one sample sequenced in a study of T cell changes during pregnancy in multiple sclerosis. Data came from immunoSEQ multiplex PCR; TCRdb stores just in-frame clones and leaves some out. This table holds 15,000 to 25,000 clones, approximately 90% found once. Sample: CD8+ T cells from peripheral blood mononuclear cells, taken after pregnancy. The source is a female donor in good health, enrolled as a control in a pregnancy study.

DNA of the CDR3: TGTGCCAGCACCATACAGGGGGAAAACCAGCCCCAGCATTTT. This translates into CASTIQGENQPQHF. This chain connects TRBV5-4 to TRBJ1-5, with 8 bases identical to TRBD1. CDR1 is SGHNT, CDR2 YYREEE, per germline (reference sequence). The CDR3 is made up of 14 amino acids. The J segment lost 7 bases and the V segment lost 6 bases, leaving 9 bases of the junction unmatched. Full variable domain (missing parts from reference TRBV5-4 and TRBJ1-5): ETGVTQSPTHLIKTRGQQVTLRCSSQSGHNTVSWYQQALGQGPQFIFQYYREEENGRGNFPPRFSGLQFPNYSSELNVNALELDDSALYLCASTIQGENQPQHFGDGTRLSIL.

The rearrangement links TRBV14 to TRBJ1-2, with TRBD1 as a possible D gene (5 bases). The CDR3 spans 16 residues. CDR1 SGHDN and CDR2 FVKESK come from the germline V gene. V lost 7 bases to trimming and J lost 0 bases, with 18 bases between them. This CDR3 reads CASTREGMGANYGYTF. The CDR3 DNA reads as TGTGCCAGCACCCGGGAGGGGATGGGAGCTAACTATGGCTACACCTTC.

This chain links TRBV14 with TRBJ2-1; D is possibly TRBD2 (6 bases). The CDR3 contains 16 residues. Germline CDR1 SGHDN, CDR2 FVKESK. Trimming stripped 2 bases from V and 4 bases from J, with 15 bases between. DNA of the CDR3: TGTGCCAGCAGCCAAACGCGGGATGGGGCTTACAATGAGCAGTTCTTC. It translates to CASSQTRDGAYNEQFF.

The chain recombines TRBV5-4 with TRBJ1-1; D might be TRBD1 (6 bases). This CDR3 is 17 amino acids long. V was pared by 5 bases and J by 0 bases, with 20 bases between. CDR1 is SGHNT, CDR2 YYREEE, per germline (reference sequence). CDR3 in amino acids: CASSVLKGGDMNTEAFF. CDR3 DNA sequence: TGTGCCAGCAGTGTCCTCAAGGGGGGGGATATGAACACTGAAGCTTTCTTT. The complete variable domain, with remaining parts taken from reference TRBV5-4 and TRBJ1-1, reads ETGVTQSPTHLIKTRGQQVTLRCSSQSGHNTVSWYQQALGQGPQFIFQYYREEENGRGNFPPRFSGLQFPNYSSELNVNALELDDSALYLCASSVLKGGDMNTEAFFGQGTRLTVV.

The chain has TRBV15 and TRBJ2-7, with D possibly TRBD2 on 5 matching bases. The CDR3 spans 13 residues. Trimming removed 5 bases at V and 1 base at J, with 9 bases between. Germline V gene data show CDR1 as LNHNV and CDR2 as YYDKDF (reference sequence). Here the CDR3 reads CATSFGESYEQYF. The CDR3 DNA sequence: TGTGCCACCAGCTTCGGGGAGTCCTACGAGCAGTACTTC.

The chain combines TRBV6-6 with TRBJ2-2; D may be TRBD1 (6 bases). The CDR3 covers 14 residues. The germline V gene has CDR1 MNHNY and CDR2 SVGAGI (reference sequence). V was clipped by 4 bases and J by 4 bases, with 10 bases between them. CDR3 loop: CASSSDRVTGELFF. For the CDR3, the DNA is TGTGCCAGCAGTTCGGACAGAGTCACCGGGGAGCTGTTTTTT.

This chain connects TRBV14 to TRBJ2-7; 8 nucleotides line up with TRBD2. In germline, CDR1 is SGHDN, CDR2 FVKESK. V lost 4 bases, J lost 0 bases, and 8 bases stayed unmatched. CDR3 length equals 16 residues. This chain's CDR3 is CASSPPGLATSYEQYF. DNA of the CDR3: TGTGCCAGCAGCCCCCCCGGACTAGCCACCTCCTACGAGCAGTACTTC. The variable domain in full, with the rest retrieved from reference TRBV14 and TRBJ2-7, is EAGVTQFPSHSVIEKGQTVTLRCDPISGHDNLYWYRRVMGKEIKFLLHFVKESKQDESGMPNNRFLAERTGGTYSTLKVQPAELEDSGVYFCASSPPGLATSYEQYFGPGTRLTVT.

The gene calls are TRBV11-2 and TRBJ2-7, with 7 bases identical to TRBD2. This CDR3 is built from 14 residues. CDR1 is SGHAT and CDR2 is FQNNGV in the germline V gene. Germline trimming cut 7 bases from V and 2 bases from J; bases unmatched to any gene: 8. The CDR3 region has the DNA TGTGCCAGCATCTCGCGGGGGAACGCCTACGAGCAGTACTTC. Protein sequence: CASISRGNAYEQYF.

The chain links TRBV5-8 to TRBJ2-7, with 7 bases fitting TRBD1. CDR3 length: 14 amino acids. After removal of 0 bases from V and 0 bases from J, the junction contained 0 bases not matched to a gene. Germline CDR1 reads SGHTS; CDR2 reads YDEGEE. The CDR3 coding sequence is TGTGCCAGCAGCTTGGGGGACAGCTCCTACGAGCAGTACTTC. Its protein is CASSLGDSSYEQYF.

This clone was counted between two and nine times. The chain has TRBV29-1 and TRBJ2-5; 11 bases agree with TRBD1. From germline, CDR1 is SQVTM and CDR2 ANQGSEA. J was trimmed by 5 bases and V by 4 bases; bases with no gene match: 12. The CDR3 runs to 16 residues. The CDR3 DNA sequence: TGCAGCGTTGGTGGGGGACAGGGGGGGTCTCAGGAGACCCAGTACTTC. Translating gives CSVGGGQGGSQETQYF.

This chain's CDR3 is CASSVARGGVTDEQFF. DNA of the CDR3: TGTGCCAGCAGCGTAGCCCGGGGGGGCGTCACCGATGAGCAGTTCTTC. The chain carries TRBV9 and TRBJ2-1; 8 bases fit TRBD2. V dropped 0 bases and J dropped 8; count of bases not matched to a gene: 10. Germline V gives CDR1 SGDLS, CDR2 YYNGEE. The CDR3 is made up of 16 amino acids.

This rearrangement joins TRBV11-2 to TRBJ1-1; D ambiguous. This CDR3 is built from 17 residues. Germline V CDR1 and CDR2: SGHAT, FQNNGV. With 0 bases removed from V and 4 bases from J, the gap between germline ends came to 18 bases. This CDR3 reads CASSLDLVGWEGTEAFF. The CDR3 nucleotides read TGTGCCAGCAGCTTAGATCTAGTTGGTTGGGAGGGCACTGAAGCTTTCTTT.

The chain couples TRBV7-2 to TRBJ2-3; D might be TRBD2 (5 bases). V lost 6 bases and J lost 2, with 12 bases in between. The germline V gene has CDR1 SGHTA and CDR2 FQGNSA. CDR3 size: 14 residues. The CDR3 nucleotides are TGTGCCAGCAGGGCCCGGGGATACACAGATACGCAGTATTTT. This gives the protein CASRARGYTDTQYF.

This clone is a singleton in its sample. This CDR3 reads CASSYETGGNEQFF. CDR3 bases: TGTGCCAGCAGTTACGAGACAGGGGGAAATGAGCAGTTCTTC. The gene calls are TRBV6-5 and TRBJ2-1; TRBD1 aligns across 9 bases. CDR1 is MNHEY and CDR2 is SVGAGI in the germline V gene. After removal of 2 bases from V and 7 bases from J, the junction contained 3 bases not matched to a gene. The CDR3 is 14 amino acids.

The count of this clone is one. The J gene is TRBJ2-4, the V gene TRBV29-1; D may be TRBD1 (7 bases). Germline assignment: CDR1 SQVTM and CDR2 ANQGSEA. This CDR3 contains 12 residues. The CDR3 DNA is TGCAGTGCGACAGGGAGGTCGGACATTCAGTACTTC. Protein product: CSATGRSDIQYF.

This rearrangement joins TRBV13 to TRBJ2-7, with 7 bases matching TRBD2. The CDR3 consists of 14 residues. The germline gives CDR1 PRHDT, CDR2 FYEKMQ (reference sequence). V was clipped by 4 bases and J by 0 bases; unmatched bases: 3. CDR3 region: CASSSTGGSYEQYF. The CDR3, as DNA: TGTGCCAGCAGCTCGACGGGGGGCTCCTACGAGCAGTACTTC.

The rearrangement uses TRBV30 and TRBJ1-1; tentatively, D is TRBD1 (5 bases). Germline V gene data show CDR1 as GTSNPN and CDR2 as SVGIG (reference sequence). This CDR3 has 11 amino acids. Trimming stripped 1 base from V and 6 bases from J, with 6 bases between. CDR3 DNA: TGTGCCTGGAGTGAAGGGGCTGAAGCTTTCTTT. It is translated as CAWSEGAEAFF.

J is TRBJ2-1 and V is TRBV19; 8 bases are a match to TRBD2. Trimming removed 5 bases from V and 4 bases from J; junction bases left unmatched: 10. The CDR3 is 16 amino acids. Germline V gene sequence: CDR1 LNHDA, CDR2 SQIVND (reference sequence). In DNA, the CDR3 is TGTGCCAGTAGTCCCGGGAGTAGCGGGATATACAATGAGCAGTTCTTC. This codes for CASSPGSSGIYNEQFF.

The chain uses TRBV2 and TRBJ2-5; a weak D match, TRBD2 (5 bases). The CDR3 has 15 residues. Germline V gene lookup returns CDR1 SNHLY and CDR2 FYNNEI. Trimming took off 0 bases at V and 1 base at J, with 9 bases between the two ends. CDR3 sequence reads: CASSEAEAIQETQYF. CDR3 sequence (DNA): TGTGCCAGCAGTGAAGCGGAGGCAATCCAAGAGACCCAGTACTTC.

This rearrangement joins TRBV15 to TRBJ1-5; D may be TRBD1 (5 bases). Trimming left V 0 bases short and J 2 bases short, with 11 bases between. This CDR3 spans 16 amino acids. Germline V gene data show CDR1 as LNHNV and CDR2 as YYDKDF (reference sequence). CDR3 region: CATSRDLAGGNQPQHF. CDR3 coding DNA: TGTGCCACCAGCAGAGATTTAGCGGGGGGCAATCAGCCCCAGCATTTT.

This clone was detected once. CDR3 loop: CASRRTGTGYGPQHF. In DNA, the CDR3 is TGTGCCAGTAGGCGAACCGGGACAGGATATGGACCCCAGCATTTT. V and J are TRBV19 and TRBJ1-5; TRBD1 agrees at 8 bases. The CDR3 has 15 residues. The germline gives CDR1 LNHDA, CDR2 SQIVND (reference sequence). Germline trimming cut 6 bases from V and 10 bases from J; bases unmatched to any gene: 14.

This chain joins TRBV4-3 and TRBJ1-5; tentatively, D is TRBD1 (5 bases). CDR3 size: 16 residues. Germline V gene data show CDR1 as LGHNA and CDR2 as YSLEER. V lost 0 bases, J lost 2 bases, and 11 bases lay in between. CDR3 nucleotide sequence: TGCGCCAGCAGCCAAGAATTCCGGGGGGGCAATCAGCCCCAGCATTTT. Its translation is CASSQEFRGGNQPQHF.

The gene calls are TRBV5-6 and TRBJ2-1; TRBD2 might be the D (6 bases). This CDR3 has 15 residues. Trimming removed 2 bases from V and 7 bases from J, with 16 bases in between. Looked up from germline, CDR1 is SGHDT and CDR2 is YYEEEE. DNA for the CDR3: TGTGCCAGCAGCTTCGATGTAGCTGGGGGGAATGAGCAGTTCTTC. Protein sequence: CASSFDVAGGNEQFF.

This clone was counted once. The V call is TRBV7-8, the J call TRBJ2-1; D not resolved. The CDR3 runs 12 residues. The V end lost 0 bases, the J end lost 7 bases, and 4 bases lay between the germline ends. CDR1 and CDR2 from the germline V gene are SGHVS and FQNEAQ. The chain's CDR3 is CASSLAQNEQFF. The CDR3, as DNA: TGTGCCAGCAGCTTAGCTCAGAATGAGCAGTTCTTC.

This clone appeared once. The V gene is TRBV11-3, the J gene TRBJ2-2; D ambiguous. The CDR3 length is 14 residues. V lost 6 bases to trimming and J lost 3 bases, with 11 bases between them. CDR1 and CDR2 from the germline V gene are SGHNT and YENEEA. The CDR3 nucleotides read TGTGCCAGCAGACAGCCCTTGTACACCGGGGAGCTGTTTTTT. It codes for CASRQPLYTGELFF.

This chain connects TRBV7-2 to TRBJ2-1; perhaps TRBD2 as D (6 bases). This CDR3 has 16 amino acids. V was trimmed by 5 bases and J by 6 bases, leaving 20 bases between them. Germline V gives CDR1 SGHTA, CDR2 FQGNSA. The CDR3 DNA sequence: TGTGCCAGCAGCGCCCTTTGGAGGGAGTTTGGCAATGAGCAGTTCTTC. Residues: CASSALWREFGNEQFF.

The chain links TRBV19 to TRBJ1-1, with a weak D call TRBD1 (5 bases). Germline-derived CDR1 and CDR2 are LNHDA and SQIVND (reference sequence). The length of the CDR3 is 16 residues. V lost 1 base and J 2 bases, leaving 14 bases between the germline ends. CDR3 in DNA: TGTGCCAGTAGTATAGCTCTGACAGAAGAAAACACTGAAGCTTTCTTT. Its protein is CASSIALTEENTEAFF.

This chain uses TRBV7-2 with TRBJ2-7, with D uncertain. V lost 3 bases and J lost 4, with 4 bases in between. Germline V lookup: CDR1 SGHTA, CDR2 FQGNSA. The CDR3 consists of 11 residues. This chain's CDR3 is CASSFKYEQYF. The CDR3 nucleotides are TGTGCCAGCAGCTTTAAATACGAGCAGTACTTC.

The rearrangement uses TRBV7-8 and TRBJ2-5, with a possible D match to TRBD2 (5 bases). Germline V lookup: CDR1 SGHVS, CDR2 FQNEAQ. This CDR3 is 14 amino acids long. V lost 1 base to trimming and J lost 3 bases, with 9 bases between them. The CDR3 nucleotides are TGTGCCAGCAGCTTAGGTCCCGGGGAAGAGACCCAGTACTTC. Its translation: CASSLGPGEETQYF. Full variable domain (remainder filled in from reference TRBV7-8 and TRBJ2-5): GAGVSQSPRYKVAKRGQDVALRCDPISGHVSLFWYQQALGQGPEFLTYFQNEAQLDKSGLPSDRFFAERPEGSVSTLKIQRTQQEDSAVYLCASSLGPGEETQYFGPGTRLLVL.